This TCR beta chain was retrieved from a study of T cells in Graves' hyperthyroidism and ophthalmopathy. Study details: Peripheral blood was taken when the disease was first diagnosed, before any treatment began. Study findings and constraints: The model identified upcoming ophthalmopathy a median approximately 6.4 months ahead of onset. Separation of ophthalmopathy from stable hyperthyroidism was achieved by a 13 V-J model.

The CDR3 runs to 11 residues. V lost 7 bases and J 9 bases, leaving 12 bases between the germline ends. This clonotype has a count of ten or more. Its antigen is still unknown. RNA transcripts yielded amplified TCR beta CDR3 regions. The HTBI primer set drove a first-round RT-PCR of the TCR CDR3. TCRdb processed the multiplex PCR reads anew with MiXCR; each CDR3 protein has one entry. The data contain approximately 600,000 distinct CDR3 sequences, around 14% of them singletons. Sequencing was done on a sample of blood. The chain couples TRBV12-3 or TRBV12-4 to TRBJ1-1, with D tentatively TRBD1 (6 bases). The source of this sequence is a woman between 25 and 40 years old with Graves' hyperthyroidism that later progressed to Graves' ophthalmopathy. The CDR3 coding sequence is TGTGCCAGCACCGAAACAGGGAAAGCTTTCTTT. This translates into CASTETGKAFF.